The 17 T cell receptor beta chains listed next were all sequenced from one sample in a study of radiotherapy plus CTLA-4 blockade in lung cancer. Here immunoSEQ multiplex PCR was the method, and the copy in TCRdb shows in-frame clones only, minus some. The repertoire includes some 50,000 clones, approximately 84% of them detected once, and 4% to 5.5% sits in the top ten. Sample: peripheral blood, taken from a patient treated with radiotherapy plus ipilimumab. Receptor source: a human donor with non-small cell lung cancer whose response to radiotherapy plus ipilimumab could not be evaluated.

CDR3 sequence (DNA): TGTGCCAGCAGCGCAGGGGGATCCTATGGCTACACCTTC. It encodes CASSAGGSYGYTF. The genes are TRBV9 and TRBJ1-2; 7 bases agree with TRBD1. Germline trimming cut 3 bases from V and 4 bases from J; bases unmatched to any gene: 3. This CDR3 has 13 residues. Germline lookup yields CDR1 SGDLS and CDR2 YYNGEE. The full variable domain, its missing parts supplied by reference TRBV9 and TRBJ1-2, is DSGVTQTPKHLITATGQRVTLRCSPRSGDLSVYWYQQSLDQGLQFLIQYYNGEERAKGNILERFSAQQFPDLHSELNLSSLELGDSALYFCASSAGGSYGYTFGSGTRLTVV.

The chain combines TRBV19 with TRBJ1-5; no clear D. The CDR3 has 15 amino acids. The germline V gene encodes CDR1 LNHDA and CDR2 SQIVND (reference sequence). The V end was cut by 6 bases, the J end by 2 bases, with 14 bases between. The CDR3 reads CASSSTLSGNQPQHF. In DNA, the CDR3 is TGTGCCAGTAGCTCGACTCTGTCCGGCAATCAGCCCCAGCATTTT.

This chain links TRBV9 with TRBJ2-3; TRBD2 agrees at 11 bases. The CDR3 covers 14 residues. V lost 4 bases to trimming and J lost 9 bases; unmatched junction nucleotides: 7. CDR1 and CDR2 (germline): SGDLS, YYNGEE. The CDR3 coding sequence is TGTGCCAGCAGCAGCCTAGCGGGAGGTTGGACGCAGTATTTT. Amino acids: CASSSLAGGWTQYF.

J is TRBJ2-3 and V is TRBV4-1, with TRBD2 identical over 8 bases. The CDR3 runs to 17 residues. The V and J ends lost 0 bases and 5 bases, in that order; junction bases with no gene match: 10. Germline values: CDR1 MGHRA, CDR2 YSYEKL. The CDR3 DNA is TGCGCCAGCAGCCAAGATCGCGCCGGGGGGGTTGGAGATACGCAGTATTTT. Protein product: CASSQDRAGGVGDTQYF.

V gene TRBV7-2 combines with J gene TRBJ1-5, with D maybe TRBD1 (5 bases). Trimming removed 1 base at V and 1 base at J, with 17 bases between. The CDR3 runs to 18 residues. CDR1 SGHTA and CDR2 FQGNSA come from the germline V gene. The CDR3 reads CASSLGTNSFGSNQPQHF. The CDR3, as DNA: TGTGCCAGCAGCTTAGGGACAAACTCATTCGGGAGCAATCAGCCCCAGCATTTT.

The V gene is TRBV4-3, the J gene TRBJ2-5, with 7 bases identical to TRBD2. Germline lookup yields CDR1 LGHNA and CDR2 YSLEER. The CDR3 spans 15 residues. The J segment lost 2 bases and the V segment lost 0 bases, leaving 3 bases of the junction unmatched. The CDR3 bases are TGCGCCAGCAGCCAAGAAACGGGGGGTCAAGAGACCCAGTACTTC. Translating it yields CASSQETGGQETQYF.

This rearrangement joins TRBV18 to TRBJ1-3; 7 bases fit TRBD1. Germline CDR1 reads KGHSH; CDR2 reads LQKENI. The CDR3 has 16 amino acids. The trim removed 2 bases at V and 2 bases at J, leaving 6 bases unmatched. The CDR3 reads CASSPMDRTTGNTIYF. As DNA, the CDR3 is TGTGCCAGCTCACCAATGGACAGGACCACTGGAAACACCATATATTTT.

The CDR3 reads CASKKEFNQPQHF. CDR3 DNA: TGTGCCAGCAAGAAGGAGTTCAATCAGCCCCAGCATTTT. J is TRBJ1-5 and V is TRBV27, with D unresolved. The length of the CDR3 is 13 residues. Trimming took off 7 bases at V and 3 bases at J, with 10 bases between the two ends. In germline, CDR1 is MNHEY, CDR2 SMNVEV (reference sequence).

The sample holds a few counts of this clone. The rearrangement joins TRBV2 to TRBJ2-7; the D is unclear. This CDR3 contains 12 residues. Germline values: CDR1 SNHLY, CDR2 FYNNEI. V dropped 5 bases and J dropped 0 bases, with 5 bases sitting between them. CDR3: CASSYSSYEQYF. In DNA form, the CDR3 reads TGTGCCAGCAGTTATAGCTCCTACGAGCAGTACTTC.

The chain carries TRBV5-1 and TRBJ2-3, with D maybe TRBD2 (6 bases). The CDR3 spans 14 residues. Trimming shortened V by 4 bases and J by 5 bases, and 14 bases separated the two germline ends. The germline gives CDR1 SGHRS, CDR2 YFSETQ. This chain's CDR3 is CASSPGLLGDTQYF. DNA for the CDR3: TGCGCCAGCAGCCCGGGACTTCTCGGAGATACGCAGTATTTT. Complete variable domain (other parts from reference TRBV5-1 and TRBJ2-3): KAGVTQTPRYLIKTRGQQVTLSCSPISGHRSVSWYQQTPGQGLQFLFEYFSETQRNKGNFPGRFSGRQFSNSRSEMNVSTLELGDSALYLCASSPGLLGDTQYFGPGTRLTVL.

In its sample, this clone was seen once. The rearrangement uses TRBV27 and TRBJ1-6; 8 nucleotides match TRBD1. Unmatched junction bases numbered 8, after V lost 6 bases and J lost 10 bases. Germline V CDR1 and CDR2: MNHEY, SMNVEV (reference sequence). This CDR3 is 14 amino acids long. This CDR3 is CASSSGQGGSPLHF. The CDR3 region has the DNA TGTGCCAGCAGCTCTGGACAGGGAGGCTCACCCCTCCACTTT.

The V gene is TRBV18, the J gene TRBJ2-2, with D unresolved. The germline CDR1 and CDR2 sequences are KGHSH and LQKENI. Trimming took off 5 bases at V and 1 base at J, with 8 bases between the two ends. The CDR3 runs 14 residues. The CDR3 loop reads CASSGGLNTGELFF. CDR3 bases: TGTGCCAGCTCAGGCGGATTGAACACCGGGGAGCTGTTTTTT.

This rearrangement joins TRBV30 to TRBJ1-1; D might be TRBD1 (6 bases). CDR1 is GTSNPN and CDR2 is SVGIG in the germline V gene (reference sequence). With 0 bases removed from V and 5 bases from J, the gap between germline ends came to 13 bases. The length of the CDR3 is 14 residues. CDR3 nucleotide sequence: TGTGCCTGGAGTGTACAGGGAACGGGAACTGAAGCTTTCTTT. Its translation is CAWSVQGTGTEAFF.

This sequence joins TRBV29-1 and TRBJ1-2; TRBD1 matches at 10 bases. The CDR3 runs to 16 residues. The germline gives CDR1 SQVTM, CDR2 ANQGSEA. The V gene end was trimmed by 7 bases and the J gene end by 6 bases; junction bases not matched to a gene: 17. The CDR3 bases are TGCAGCGGGTTGCTTGGGACAGGGGAATTTGGCCATGGCTACACCTTC. This encodes CSGLLGTGEFGHGYTF.

This chain connects TRBV7-2 to TRBJ2-5, with 14 bases identical to TRBD2. Gene TRBJ2-7 matches the end of the DNA better, so the J call may be wrong. In germline, CDR1 is SGHTA, CDR2 FQGNSA. The CDR3 is 16 amino acids. CDR3 protein: CASSTRTSGRSYEQYF. CDR3 sequence (DNA): TGTGCCAGCAGCACCCGGACTAGCGGGAGGTCCTACGAGCAGTACTTC.

The chain joins TRBV4-3 to TRBJ1-2; TRBD1 matches at 7 bases. The trim removed 4 bases at V and 3 bases at J, leaving 5 bases unmatched. The germline gives CDR1 LGHNA, CDR2 YSLEER. CDR3 length: 14 residues. The CDR3 DNA reads as TGCGCCAGCAGCCGCGGACAGGCCTACTATGGCTACACCTTC. It encodes CASSRGQAYYGYTF.

The CDR3 loop is CSVVAGFGEQYF. The CDR3 DNA is TGCAGCGTTGTCGCAGGGTTCGGGGAGCAGTACTTC. The gene calls are TRBV29-1 and TRBJ2-7; D possibly corresponds to TRBD1 (5 bases). This CDR3 contains 12 residues. The V and J ends lost 4 bases and 7 bases respectively, with 14 bases between them. Per germline, CDR1 SQVTM and CDR2 ANQGSEA.